This record covers a single T cell receptor (beta chain). The sample is drawn from a study of blood T cell repertoires in COVID-19. Data came from immunoSEQ multiplex PCR; TCRdb stores just in-frame clones and leaves some out. The repertoire has nearly 110,000 clones, over 60% of them found once; the top ten carry 5% to 8%. This TCR was recovered from an older man with COVID-19, enrolled during active disease. Sequences were obtained from peripheral blood.

For the CDR3, the DNA is TGTGCCAGCAGTTTAGGGGACAGGGGACATCAGCCCCAGCATTTT. Its protein is CASSLGDRGHQPQHF. This chain joins TRBV28 and TRBJ1-5, with 10 bases identical to TRBD1. The CDR3 consists of 15 residues. Trimming removed 2 bases from V and 5 bases from J; junction bases left unmatched: 3. Germline CDR1 and CDR2: MDHEN and SYDVKM. Combining the CDR3 with reference TRBV28 and TRBJ1-5 gives the whole variable domain DVKVTQSSRYLVKRTGEKVFLECVQDMDHENMFWYRQDPGLGLRLIYFSYDVKMKEKGDIPEGYSVSREKKERFSLILESASTNQTSMYLCASSLGDRGHQPQHFGDGTRLSIL.